This T cell receptor (beta chain) was profiled in a study of cytomegalovirus exposure and HLA in healthy donors. The PCR was carried out with 60 Vbeta primers and 13 Jbeta primers. Clones were read by immunoSEQ multiplex PCR, and TCRdb kept only the in-frame ones, dropping some. Found here are 30,000 or so clones, approximately 61% of them singletons; the top ten hold under 25%. The sample was PBMCs. This TCR came from a man aged 50-60 years in good health and CMV-seropositive.

CDR3 in DNA: TGTGCCACCAGCAGCGAACTAGCGGGAGTGGGGGAGCAGTACTTC. This sequence encodes CATSSELAGVGEQYF. The chain carries TRBV15 and TRBJ2-7, with TRBD2 matching 11 bases. The V and J ends lost 3 bases and 7 bases, in that order; junction bases with no gene match: 8. Germline assignment: CDR1 LNHNV and CDR2 YYDKDF (reference sequence). The CDR3 sequence is 15 residues long.